This T cell receptor (beta chain) was obtained from a study of blood T cells in healthy people across ages. The V and J ends lost 7 bases and 4 bases respectively, with 10 bases between them. The CDR3 contains 11 residues. Germline V gene lookup returns CDR1 DFQATT and CDR2 SNEGSKA (reference sequence). Notes on the study in general: Greater diversity and more naive CD4+ cells were seen in long-lived donors than in aged donors. Lack of knowledge of donor CMV status possibly confounded expanded clonotype changes.

A second PCR of roughly 6 to 12 cycles used a sample-barcoded 5' primer and a J-beta primer mix. Tagging of each cDNA molecule was performed by a template-switch adaptor with 12 random nucleotides. TCRdb re-called the 5' RACE reads through MiXCR, storing one row per CDR3 protein. The repertoire holds 1.5 million to 2 million distinct CDR3 sequences, about 28% seen once, with around 7.7% in the top ten. This clonotype showed up just a few times. Its antigen is as yet unknown. This chain uses TRBV20-1 with TRBJ1-2; TRBD1 is a possible D gene (5 bases). This receptor was identified in a woman in her 30s in good health. The sample consisted of blood. For the CDR3, the DNA is TGCAGTGGTCAGGGAGCCTATGGCTACACCTTC. The encoded protein is CSGQGAYGYTF.